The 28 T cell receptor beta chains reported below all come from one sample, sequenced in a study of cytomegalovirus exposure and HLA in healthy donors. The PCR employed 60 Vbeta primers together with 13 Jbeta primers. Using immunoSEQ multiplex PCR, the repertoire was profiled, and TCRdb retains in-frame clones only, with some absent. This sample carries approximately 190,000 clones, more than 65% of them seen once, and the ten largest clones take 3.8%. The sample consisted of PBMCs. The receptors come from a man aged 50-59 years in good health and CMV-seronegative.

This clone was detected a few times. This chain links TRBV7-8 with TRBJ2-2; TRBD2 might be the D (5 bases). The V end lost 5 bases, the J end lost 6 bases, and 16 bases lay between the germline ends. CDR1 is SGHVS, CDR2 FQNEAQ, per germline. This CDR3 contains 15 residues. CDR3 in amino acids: CASSKRVWRAGELFF. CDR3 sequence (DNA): TGTGCCAGCAGCAAAAGGGTCTGGCGGGCCGGGGAGCTGTTTTTT. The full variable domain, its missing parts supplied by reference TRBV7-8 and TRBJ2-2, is GAGVSQSPRYKVAKRGQDVALRCDPISGHVSLFWYQQALGQGPEFLTYFQNEAQLDKSGLPSDRFFAERPEGSVSTLKIQRTQQEDSAVYLCASSKRVWRAGELFFGEGSRLTVL.

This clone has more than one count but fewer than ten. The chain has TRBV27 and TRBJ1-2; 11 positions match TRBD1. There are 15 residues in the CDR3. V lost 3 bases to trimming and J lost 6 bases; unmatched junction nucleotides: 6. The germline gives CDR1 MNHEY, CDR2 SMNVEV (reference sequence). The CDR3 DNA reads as TGTGCCAGCAGTTTCCGGACAGGGGGCAATGATGGCTACACCTTC. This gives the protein CASSFRTGGNDGYTF.

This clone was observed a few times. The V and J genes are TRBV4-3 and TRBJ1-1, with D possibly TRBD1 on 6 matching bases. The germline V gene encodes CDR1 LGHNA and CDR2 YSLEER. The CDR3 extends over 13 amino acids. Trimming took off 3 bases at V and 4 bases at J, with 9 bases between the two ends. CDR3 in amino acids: CASSHPGVTEAFF. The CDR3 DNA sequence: TGCGCCAGCAGCCATCCAGGGGTCACTGAAGCTTTCTTT.

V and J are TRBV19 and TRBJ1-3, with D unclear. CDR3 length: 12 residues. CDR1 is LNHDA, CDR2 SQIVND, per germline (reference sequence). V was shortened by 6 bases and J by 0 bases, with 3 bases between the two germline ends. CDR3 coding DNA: TGTGCCAGTAGCTTCTCTGGAAACACCATATATTTT. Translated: CASSFSGNTIYF.

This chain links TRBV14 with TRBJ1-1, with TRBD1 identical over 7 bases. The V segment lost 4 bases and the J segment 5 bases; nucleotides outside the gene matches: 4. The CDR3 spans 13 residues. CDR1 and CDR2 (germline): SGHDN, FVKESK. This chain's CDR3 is CASSPDRETEAFF. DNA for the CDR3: TGTGCCAGCAGCCCTGACAGGGAGACTGAAGCTTTCTTT. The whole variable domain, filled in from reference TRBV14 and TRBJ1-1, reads EAGVTQFPSHSVIEKGQTVTLRCDPISGHDNLYWYRRVMGKEIKFLLHFVKESKQDESGMPNNRFLAERTGGTYSTLKVQPAELEDSGVYFCASSPDRETEAFFGQGTRLTVV.

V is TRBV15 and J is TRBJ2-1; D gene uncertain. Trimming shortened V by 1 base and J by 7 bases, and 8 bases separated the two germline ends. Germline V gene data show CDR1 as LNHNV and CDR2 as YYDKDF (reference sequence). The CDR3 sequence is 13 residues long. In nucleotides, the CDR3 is TGTGCCACCAGCAGAGCAAACAGAAATGAGCAGTTCTTC. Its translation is CATSRANRNEQFF.

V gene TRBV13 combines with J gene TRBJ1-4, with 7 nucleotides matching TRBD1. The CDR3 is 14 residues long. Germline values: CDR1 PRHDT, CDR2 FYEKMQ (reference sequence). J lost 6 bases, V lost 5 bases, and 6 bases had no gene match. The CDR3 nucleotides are TGTGCCAGCAGCCGCGGGACAGACTATGAAAAACTGTTTTTT. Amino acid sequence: CASSRGTDYEKLFF.

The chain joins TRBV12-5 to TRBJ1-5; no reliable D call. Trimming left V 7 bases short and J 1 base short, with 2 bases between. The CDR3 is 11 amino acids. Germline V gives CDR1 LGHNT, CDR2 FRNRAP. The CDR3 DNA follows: TGTGCTAGTGCAAGCAATCAGCCCCAGCATTTT. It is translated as CASASNQPQHF.

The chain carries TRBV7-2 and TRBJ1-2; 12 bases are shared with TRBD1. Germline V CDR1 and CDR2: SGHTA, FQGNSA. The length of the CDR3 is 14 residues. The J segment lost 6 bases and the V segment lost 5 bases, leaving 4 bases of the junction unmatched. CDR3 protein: CASSHGTGGDGYTF. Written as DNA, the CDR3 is TGTGCCAGCAGCCACGGGACAGGGGGCGATGGCTACACCTTC.

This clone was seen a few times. CDR3 bases: TGTGCCAGCAGCTCGGGGTCGGGGGGCTACACCTTC. Its translation is CASSSGSGGYTF. The rearrangement uses TRBV5-6 and TRBJ1-2; D gene unclear. Germline V CDR1 and CDR2: SGHDT, YYEEEE. The CDR3 consists of 12 residues. Trimming left V 3 bases short and J 8 bases short, with 11 bases between.

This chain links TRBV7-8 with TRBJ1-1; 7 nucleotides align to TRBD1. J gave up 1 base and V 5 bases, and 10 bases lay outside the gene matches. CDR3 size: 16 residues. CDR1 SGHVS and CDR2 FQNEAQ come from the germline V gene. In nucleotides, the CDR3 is TGTGCCAGCAGCCCCATAGGGGGCGGCGGGAACACTGAAGCTTTCTTT. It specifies CASSPIGGGGNTEAFF. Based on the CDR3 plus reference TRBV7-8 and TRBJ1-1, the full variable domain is GAGVSQSPRYKVAKRGQDVALRCDPISGHVSLFWYQQALGQGPEFLTYFQNEAQLDKSGLPSDRFFAERPEGSVSTLKIQRTQQEDSAVYLCASSPIGGGGNTEAFFGQGTRLTVV.

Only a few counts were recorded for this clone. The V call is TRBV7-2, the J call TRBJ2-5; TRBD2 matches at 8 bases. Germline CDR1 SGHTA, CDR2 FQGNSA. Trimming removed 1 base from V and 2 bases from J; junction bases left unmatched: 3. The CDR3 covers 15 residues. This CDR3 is CASSLGRGGQETQYF. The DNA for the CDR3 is TGTGCCAGCAGCTTAGGTCGGGGGGGGCAAGAGACCCAGTACTTC.

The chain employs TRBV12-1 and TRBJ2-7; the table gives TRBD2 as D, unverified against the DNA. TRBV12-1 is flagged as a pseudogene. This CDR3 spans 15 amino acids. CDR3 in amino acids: CASSSLLGSAYEQYF. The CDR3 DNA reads TGTGCCAGCAGCAGCTTACTTGGTTCGGCCTACGAGCAGTACTTC.

The CDR3 loop reads CASSLRSNYGYTF. The CDR3 DNA follows: TGTGCCAGCAGTTTACGGTCTAACTATGGCTACACCTTC. This chain joins TRBV6-5 and TRBJ1-2, with D unclear. The length of the CDR3 is 13 residues. V was clipped by 4 bases and J by 0 bases, with 6 bases between them. Germline CDR1 MNHEY, CDR2 SVGAGI.

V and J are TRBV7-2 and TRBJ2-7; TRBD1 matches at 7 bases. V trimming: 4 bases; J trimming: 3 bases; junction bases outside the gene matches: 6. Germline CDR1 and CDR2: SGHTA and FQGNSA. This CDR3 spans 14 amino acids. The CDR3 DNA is TGTGCCAGCAGCTACGGCCGACAGGGCTACGAGCAGTACTTC. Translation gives CASSYGRQGYEQYF.

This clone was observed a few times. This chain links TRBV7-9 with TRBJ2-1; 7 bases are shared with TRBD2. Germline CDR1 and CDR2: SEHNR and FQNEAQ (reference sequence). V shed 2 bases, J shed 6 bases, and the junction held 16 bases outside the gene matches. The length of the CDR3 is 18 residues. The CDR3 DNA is TGTGCCAGCAGCTTACCCTTAAGACTAGCTGGGGGTCGCAATGAGCAGTTCTTC. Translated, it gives CASSLPLRLAGGRNEQFF.

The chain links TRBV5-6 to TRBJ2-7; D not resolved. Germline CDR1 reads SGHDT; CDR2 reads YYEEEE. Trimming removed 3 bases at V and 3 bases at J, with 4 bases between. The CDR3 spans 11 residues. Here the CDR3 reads CASSSHYEQYF. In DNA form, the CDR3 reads TGTGCCAGCAGCTCCCACTACGAGCAGTACTTC.

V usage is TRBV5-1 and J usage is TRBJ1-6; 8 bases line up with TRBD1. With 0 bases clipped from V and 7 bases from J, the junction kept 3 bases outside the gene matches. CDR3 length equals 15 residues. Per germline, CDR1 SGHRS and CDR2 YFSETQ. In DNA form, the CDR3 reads TGCGCCAGCAGCTTGGGGGGACAGGAAAATTCACCCCTCCACTTT. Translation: CASSLGGQENSPLHF. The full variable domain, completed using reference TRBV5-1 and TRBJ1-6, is KAGVTQTPRYLIKTRGQQVTLSCSPISGHRSVSWYQQTPGQGLQFLFEYFSETQRNKGNFPGRFSGRQFSNSRSEMNVSTLELGDSALYLCASSLGGQENSPLHFGNGTRLTVT.

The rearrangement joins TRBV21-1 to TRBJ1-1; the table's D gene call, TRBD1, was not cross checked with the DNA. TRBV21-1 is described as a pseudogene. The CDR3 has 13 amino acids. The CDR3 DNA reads TGTGCCAGCAGCACGACGGGACAGTCTGAAGCTTTCTTT. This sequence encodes CASSTTGQSEAFF.

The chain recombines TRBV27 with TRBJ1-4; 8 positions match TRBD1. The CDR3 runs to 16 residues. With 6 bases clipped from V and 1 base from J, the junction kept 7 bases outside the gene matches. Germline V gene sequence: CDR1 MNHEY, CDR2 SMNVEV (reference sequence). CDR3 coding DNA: TGTGCCAGCAGAGCCGCAGGGGGCGGAACTAATGAAAAACTGTTTTTT. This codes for CASRAAGGGTNEKLFF.

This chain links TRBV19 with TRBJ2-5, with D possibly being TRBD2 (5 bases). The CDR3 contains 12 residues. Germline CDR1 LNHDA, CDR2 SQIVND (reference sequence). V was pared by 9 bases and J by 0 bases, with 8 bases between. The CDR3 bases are TGTGCCAGGCTGACTAACCAAGAGACCCAGTACTTC. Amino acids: CARLTNQETQYF.

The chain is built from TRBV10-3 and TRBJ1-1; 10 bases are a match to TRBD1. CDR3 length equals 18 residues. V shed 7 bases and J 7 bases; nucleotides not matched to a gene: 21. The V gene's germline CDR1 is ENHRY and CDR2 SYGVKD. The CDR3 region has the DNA TGTGCCATCAACCCTGTGGGCAGGGACAGGGGTGGTCAGGGTGAAGCTTTCTTT. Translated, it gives CAINPVGRDRGGQGEAFF.

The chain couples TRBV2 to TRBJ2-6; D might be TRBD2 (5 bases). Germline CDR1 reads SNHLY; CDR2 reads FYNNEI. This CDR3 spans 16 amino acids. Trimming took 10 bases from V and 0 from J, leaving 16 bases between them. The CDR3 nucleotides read TGTGCCACCAGGACTGGAACAAGCTCTGGGGCCAACGTCCTGACTTTC. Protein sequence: CATRTGTSSGANVLTF.

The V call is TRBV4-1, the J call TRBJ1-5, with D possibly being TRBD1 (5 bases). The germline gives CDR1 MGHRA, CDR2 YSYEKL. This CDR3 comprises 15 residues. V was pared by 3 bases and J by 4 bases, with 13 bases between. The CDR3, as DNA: TGCGCCAGCAGCCAGGGGGGAGAGGGGAATCAGCCCCAGCATTTT. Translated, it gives CASSQGGEGNQPQHF.

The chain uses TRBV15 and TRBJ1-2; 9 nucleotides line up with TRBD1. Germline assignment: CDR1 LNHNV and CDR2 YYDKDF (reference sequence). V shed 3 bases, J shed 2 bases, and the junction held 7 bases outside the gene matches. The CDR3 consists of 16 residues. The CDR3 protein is CATSSYPGQGNYGYTF. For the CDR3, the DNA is TGTGCCACCAGCAGTTATCCGGGACAGGGAAACTATGGCTACACCTTC.

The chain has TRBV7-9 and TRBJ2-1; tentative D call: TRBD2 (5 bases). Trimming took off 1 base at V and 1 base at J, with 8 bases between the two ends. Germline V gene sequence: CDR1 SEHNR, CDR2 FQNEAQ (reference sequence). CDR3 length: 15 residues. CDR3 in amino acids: CASSLGGASYNEQFF. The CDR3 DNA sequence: TGTGCCAGCAGCTTAGGGGGAGCATCCTACAATGAGCAGTTCTTC.

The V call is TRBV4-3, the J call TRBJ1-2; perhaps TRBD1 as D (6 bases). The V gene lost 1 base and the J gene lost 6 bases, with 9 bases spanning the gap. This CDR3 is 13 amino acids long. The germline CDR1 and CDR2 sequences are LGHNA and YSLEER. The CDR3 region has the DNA TGCGCCAGCAGCCAAGGCCAGGGGAATGGCTACACCTTC. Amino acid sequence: CASSQGQGNGYTF.

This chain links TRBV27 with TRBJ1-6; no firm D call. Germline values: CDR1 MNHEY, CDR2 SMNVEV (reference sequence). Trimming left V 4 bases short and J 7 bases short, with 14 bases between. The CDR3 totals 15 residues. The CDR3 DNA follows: TGTGCCAGCAGTTACGGTCAGGTGATGAATTCACCCCTCCACTTT. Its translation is CASSYGQVMNSPLHF.